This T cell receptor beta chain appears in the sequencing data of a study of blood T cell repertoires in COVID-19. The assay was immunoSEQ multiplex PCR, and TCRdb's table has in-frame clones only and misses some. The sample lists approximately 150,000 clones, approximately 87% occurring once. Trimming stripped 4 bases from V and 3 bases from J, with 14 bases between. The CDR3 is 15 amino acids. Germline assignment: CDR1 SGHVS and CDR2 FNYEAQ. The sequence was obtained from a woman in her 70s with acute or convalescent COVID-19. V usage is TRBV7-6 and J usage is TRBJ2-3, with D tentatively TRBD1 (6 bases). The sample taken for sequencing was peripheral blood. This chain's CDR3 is CASSSDRRLTDTQYF. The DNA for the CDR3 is TGTGCCAGCAGCTCTGACAGGAGACTTACAGATACGCAGTATTTT.